This record concerns one TCR beta chain sequence. Its specificity is unknown. Read data end 3 residues before the CDR3 end; the end is taken from the germline J gene. The entry originates in a study of T cells in women clearing cervical HPV infection. The overall study: Controls were women whose single incident HPV16 infection cleared within 12 months without precancer or cancer. Case blood drawn at lesion detection; control blood after infection cleared. Study outcomes and limitations: TRBV6-7 abundance was lower in cases than controls (roughly 0.12% versus 0.15%).

Genomic DNA, averaging approximately 1,200 ng per sample, yielded TCR beta CDR3 via immunoSEQ. Measured with immunoSEQ multiplex PCR; TCRdb has only the in-frame clones, and not every one. Its table records approximately 17,000 clones. With 3 bases removed from V and 3 bases from J, the gap between germline ends came to 14 bases. Germline V gene lookup returns CDR1 DFQATT and CDR2 SNEGSKA (reference sequence). This CDR3 region has 14 residues. Material for sequencing was blood buffy coat. The chain carries TRBV20-1 and TRBJ2-5, with a possible D match to TRBD2 (6 bases). This sequence was found in a woman between 18 and 69 years old with a cervical HPV16 infection that either progressed to CIN3+ or cleared (not recorded which). The CDR3 protein is CSASWSGGKETQYF. The CDR3 bases that were read are TGCAGTGCTAGTTGGTCTGGGGGGAAAGAGACC.